This section outlines one T cell receptor beta chain sequence together with its context. Reverse transcription of about 0.45 to 1 ug RNA was performed with random hexamers. The immunoSEQ assay covered 54 Vbeta and 13 Jbeta segments for CDR3. TCRdb redid the calling of the immunoSEQ multiplex PCR reads with MiXCR, one entry per CDR3 protein. The sample holds 120,000 to 150,000 distinct CDR3 sequences, about 93% seen once. The data originate from a study of CD8 T cells in Susac syndrome. The CDR3 contains 12 residues. The ends were cut back, 10 bases at V and 4 bases at J, with 10 bases in the middle. Germline CDR1 reads SEHNR; CDR2 reads FQNEAQ (reference sequence). CD8+ and CD4+ blood T cells underwent TCR beta sequencing. TEMRA cells were FACS-enriched, with CD8+ and CD4+ T cells isolated negatively.

The clonotype originates from a human donor in good health. V and J are TRBV7-9 and TRBJ2-2; D is unclear. Sequenced sample: CD8+ T cells from PBMCs. In DNA form, the CDR3 reads TGTGCCAACCCCTCGCTCACCGGGGAGCTGTTTTTT. Its translation: CANPSLTGELFF.